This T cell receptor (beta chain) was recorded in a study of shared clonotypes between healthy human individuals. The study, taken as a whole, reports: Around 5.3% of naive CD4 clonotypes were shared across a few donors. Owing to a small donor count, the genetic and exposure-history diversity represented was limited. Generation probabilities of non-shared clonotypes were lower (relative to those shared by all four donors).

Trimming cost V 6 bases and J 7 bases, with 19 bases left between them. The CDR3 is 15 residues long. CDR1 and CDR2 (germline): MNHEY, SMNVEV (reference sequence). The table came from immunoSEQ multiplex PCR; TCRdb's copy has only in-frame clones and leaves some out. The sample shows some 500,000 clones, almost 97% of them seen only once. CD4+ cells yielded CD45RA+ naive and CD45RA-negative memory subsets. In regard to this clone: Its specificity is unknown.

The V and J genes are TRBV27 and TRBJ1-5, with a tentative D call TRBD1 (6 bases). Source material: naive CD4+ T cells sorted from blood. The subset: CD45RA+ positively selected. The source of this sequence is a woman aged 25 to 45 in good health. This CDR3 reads CASRSQGSEGQPQHF. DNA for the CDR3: TGTGCCAGCAGATCACAGGGAAGTGAGGGCCAGCCCCAGCATTTT.